A single sample is the source of the 8 T cell receptor beta chains below, sequenced in a study of blood T cell repertoires in COVID-19. The method was immunoSEQ multiplex PCR; TCRdb's version includes in-frame clones alone and lacks a portion of them. The table shows 300,000 to 400,000 clones, with 88% occurring only once. The specimen was peripheral blood. The receptors originated from a woman aged 45-65 years with active or convalescent COVID-19.

The chain has TRBV6-6 and TRBJ2-7, with 7 bases fitting TRBD1. The germline CDR1 and CDR2 sequences are MNHNY and SVGAGI (reference sequence). There are 14 residues in the CDR3. Trimming cost V 6 bases and J 2 bases; bases outside gene matches: 7. The CDR3, as DNA: TGTGCCAGCAGCCCATCGACAGGGACCTACGAGCAGTACTTC. As protein: CASSPSTGTYEQYF.

The chain has TRBV5-4 and TRBJ1-2; D is uncertain. Germline loops: CDR1 SGHNT, CDR2 YYREEE (reference sequence). Trimming pared 3 bases from V and 8 bases from J, leaving 11 bases between. The CDR3 is 12 residues long. CDR3 sequence reads: CASSSISGGYTF. The CDR3 coding sequence is TGTGCCAGCAGCTCCATTTCGGGGGGCTACACCTTC.

In its sample, this clone was seen a few times. This sequence joins TRBV7-2 and TRBJ2-7, with D possibly being TRBD1 (6 bases). The CDR3 sequence is 13 residues long. Deletions cut 7 bases from V and 5 bases from J, with 15 bases between. Germline values: CDR1 SGHTA, CDR2 FQGNSA. CDR3 coding DNA: TGTGCCAGCAATCGGCGAGGGGACAACGAGCAGTACTTC. Protein sequence: CASNRRGDNEQYF. Drawing the rest from reference TRBV7-2 and TRBJ2-7, the complete variable domain is GAGVSQSPSNKVTEKGKDVELRCDPISGHTALYWYRQSLGQGLEFLIYFQGNSAPDKSGLPSDRFSAERTGGSVSTLTIQRTQQEDSAVYLCASNRRGDNEQYFGPGTRLTVT.

The chain has TRBV2 and TRBJ2-2, with TRBD2 matching 9 bases. V shed 6 bases, J shed 4 bases, and the junction held 9 bases outside the gene matches. The germline gives CDR1 SNHLY, CDR2 FYNNEI. This CDR3 comprises 16 residues. DNA of the CDR3: TGTGCCAGCAGGAGCGGGGGGCTCGGCCCCACCGGGGAGCTGTTTTTT. It codes for CASRSGGLGPTGELFF.

This clone was recorded once. This chain joins TRBV5-1 and TRBJ1-5, with TRBD1 as a possible D gene (6 bases). The CDR3 contains 15 residues. The germline V gene has CDR1 SGHRS and CDR2 YFSETQ. The V and J ends lost 0 bases and 2 bases respectively, with 9 bases between them. Written as DNA, the CDR3 is TGCGCCAGCAGCTTGGGTTCAGGGGGCAATCAGCCCCAGCATTTT. This translates into CASSLGSGGNQPQHF.

V gene TRBV27 combines with J gene TRBJ1-5; possibly TRBD1 for D (6 bases). V was shortened by 5 bases and J by 0 bases, with 14 bases between the two germline ends. CDR3 length equals 16 residues. CDR1 and CDR2 (germline): MNHEY, SMNVEV (reference sequence). This chain's CDR3 is CASSRYQGSSNQPQHF. The CDR3 region has the DNA TGTGCCAGCAGTCGATATCAGGGGTCTAGCAATCAGCCCCAGCATTTT.

V gene TRBV5-8 combines with J gene TRBJ2-5, with 9 bases matching TRBD2. J was trimmed by 2 bases and V by 4 bases; bases with no gene match: 3. This CDR3 has 14 amino acids. The V gene's germline CDR1 is SGHTS and CDR2 YDEGEE. The CDR3 loop reads CASSRGGAQETQYF. DNA of the CDR3: TGTGCCAGCAGCCGCGGGGGGGCTCAAGAGACCCAGTACTTC. Variable domain in full (rest from reference TRBV5-8 and TRBJ2-5): EAGVTQSPTHLIKTRGQQATLRCSPISGHTSVYWYQQALGLGLQFLLWYDEGEERNRGNFPPRFSGRQFPNYSSELNVNALELEDSALYLCASSRGGAQETQYFGPGTRLLVL.

Worth noting for this clone: At one end the junction does not follow the germline gene, possibly because of a read error. V is TRBV23-1 and J is TRBJ2-4, with D maybe TRBD2 (5 bases). TRBV23-1 is reported as an ORF; its role is uncertain. This CDR3 comprises 13 residues. The CDR3 region is CASSHSIAYLSDF. The CDR3 DNA reads TGCGCCAGCAGTCACTCGATAGCGTACTTGAGCGACTTC.